This T cell receptor beta chain is drawn from a study of control samples from healthy donors and cancer patients. CDR1 is LNHDA and CDR2 is SQIVND in the germline V gene (reference sequence). CDR3 length: 15 amino acids. V was clipped by 5 bases and J by 6 bases; unmatched bases: 6. Assay used: immunoSEQ multiplex PCR; TCRdb lists only in-frame clones, some missing. Of over 30,000 clones detected, 86% appear once; the ten largest clones hold about 1.5%. What was sequenced was PBMCs. V usage is TRBV19 and J usage is TRBJ2-1; TRBD2 aligns across 11 bases. The origin of this receptor is a woman aged 35 to 49 with lung cancer. The CDR3 loop is CASSLSGTSGNEQFF. As DNA, the CDR3 is TGTGCCAGTAGTCTCTCCGGGACTAGCGGCAATGAGCAGTTCTTC.